This T cell receptor beta chain originates from a study of shared clonotypes between healthy human individuals. Study outcomes and limitations: Clonotypes not shared had lower generation probabilities than those common to all four donors.

The protocol was immunoSEQ multiplex PCR, while the TCRdb copy is restricted to in-frame clones and leaves out a portion. The sample includes around 100,000 clones, less than 75% seen only once; the top ten take about 24%. The table lists this clone with a count of one. Antigen: not known. The CDR3 is 11 residues long. V lost 10 bases to trimming and J lost 9 bases; unmatched junction nucleotides: 9. Germline CDR1 is MNHNY and CDR2 is SVGAGI (reference sequence). This receptor was identified in a woman aged 25-40 years in good health. The chain uses TRBV6-6 and TRBJ2-7, with 7 bases fitting TRBD1. The sequenced material came from memory CD8+ T cells sorted from blood. Subset in this sample: CD45RO+ cells pooled with CCR7-negative TemRA cells. Here the CDR3 reads CATNRGDRQYF. The CDR3 DNA reads as TGTGCCACAAACAGGGGTGATAGGCAGTACTTC.